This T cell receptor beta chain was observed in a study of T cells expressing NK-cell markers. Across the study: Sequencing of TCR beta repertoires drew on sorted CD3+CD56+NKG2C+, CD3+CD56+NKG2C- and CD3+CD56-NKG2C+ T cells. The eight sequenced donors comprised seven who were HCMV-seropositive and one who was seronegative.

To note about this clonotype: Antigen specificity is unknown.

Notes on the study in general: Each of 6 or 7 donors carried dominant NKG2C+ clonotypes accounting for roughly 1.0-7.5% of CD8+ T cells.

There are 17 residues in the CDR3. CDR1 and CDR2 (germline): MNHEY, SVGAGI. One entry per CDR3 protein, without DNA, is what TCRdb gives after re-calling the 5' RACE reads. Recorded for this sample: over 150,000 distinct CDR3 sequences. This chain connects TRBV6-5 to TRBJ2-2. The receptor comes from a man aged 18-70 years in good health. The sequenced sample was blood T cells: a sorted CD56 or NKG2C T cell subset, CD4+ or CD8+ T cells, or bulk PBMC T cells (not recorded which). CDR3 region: CASSYGTTAGNTGELFF.